Following are 24 T cell receptor beta chains from one sample sequenced in a study of human T cells and chemical hapten exposure. As to time point: patch test 3, about 24 weeks after DPC sensitization. Described treatment: therapeutic diphenylcyclopropenone sensitization with weekly scalp DPC. TCRdb re-derived calls from the RACE reads in MiXCR, one entry per CDR3 protein. The repertoire holds 95,000 to 150,000 distinct CDR3 sequences, around 11% seen once, with more than 2% in the top ten. The sequencing here drew on whole blood, taken in connection with sensitization to the hapten diphenylcyclopropenone (DPC). These TCRs come from a woman in her 50s with alopecia areata. Some clones in this sample may be carry-over from other donors' samples.

This clonotype was seen only a few times. This chain connects TRBV7-2 to TRBJ1-2; D is possibly TRBD1 (6 bases). Germline V gives CDR1 SGHTA, CDR2 FQGNSA. V was pared by 2 bases and J by 7 bases, with 17 bases between. The CDR3 is 15 residues long. CDR3 sequence: CASSLSHRAGTGYTF. The CDR3 nucleotides read TGTGCCAGCAGCTTATCACACAGGGCAGGAACTGGCTACACCTTC.

The table lists this clonotype with a few counts. The rearrangement joins TRBV29-1 to TRBJ2-1; 11 bases map to TRBD2. CDR3 size: 15 residues. V gave up 6 bases and J gave up 5 bases; unmatched junction bases: 9. Germline-derived CDR1 and CDR2 are SQVTM and ANQGSEA. CDR3 amino acids: CSVIAGGALNNEQFF. DNA of the CDR3: TGCAGCGTGATAGCGGGGGGGGCCCTAAACAATGAGCAGTTCTTC.

The chain combines TRBV12-3 or TRBV12-4 with TRBJ2-3; D may correspond to TRBD1 or TRBD2 (5 bases each). V was cut by 3 bases and J by 5 bases, with 18 bases left in between. The CDR3 runs to 16 residues. DNA of the CDR3: TGTGCCAGCAGTTTGGGCCCCGCCGGGGCTGGAGATACGCAGTATTTT. It is translated as CASSLGPAGAGDTQYF.

Comments on this clonotype: At one end, the junction sequence differs from germline, possibly due to a read error. This sequence joins TRBV12-3 or TRBV12-4 and TRBJ2-5, with D possibly matching TRBD1 (8 bases). The CDR3 extends over 13 amino acids. The CDR3 region has the DNA TGTGCCAGCAGTTGGACAGGGCGGGAGACCCAGTGCTTC. Its protein is CASSWTGRETQCF.

Comments on this clonotype: A much larger clone sits a single nucleotide away, making a read error possible. Since no conserved phenylalanine or tryptophan closes the CDR3, a read error is the likely cause. This chain joins TRBV10-3 and TRBJ2-1, with 10 bases aligning to TRBD2. The ends lost 4 bases at V and 4 bases at J; junction bases unmatched: 7. Germline V gene data show CDR1 as ENHRY and CDR2 as SYGVKD. The CDR3 is 16 residues long. In DNA, the CDR3 is TGTGCCATCAGTGCCAGGGGACTAGCGAGTTACAATGAGCAGTTCTCC. Amino acids: CAISARGLASYNEQFS.

This clonotype showed up just a few times. This sequence joins TRBV4-3 and TRBJ1-5; 7 positions match TRBD1. The CDR3 is made up of 15 amino acids. With 4 bases clipped from V and 0 bases from J, the junction kept 3 bases outside the gene matches. Germline V gene data show CDR1 as LGHNA and CDR2 as YSLEER. CDR3 loop: CASSRDRYSNQPQHF. The CDR3 coding sequence is TGCGCCAGCAGCCGGGACAGATATAGCAATCAGCCCCAGCATTTT.

This clonotype was picked up many times. The V call is TRBV6-5, the J call TRBJ2-3; D is ambiguous. Trimming left V 0 bases short and J 4 bases short, with 8 bases between. Germline CDR1 is MNHEY and CDR2 is SVGAGI. There are 14 residues in the CDR3. In nucleotides, the CDR3 is TGTGCCAGCAGTTACTCCTACTACGCAGATACGCAGTATTTT. Amino acids: CASSYSYYADTQYF.

This rearrangement joins TRBV20-1 to TRBJ2-3; perhaps TRBD2 as D (5 bases). V lost 6 bases and J lost 2, with 9 bases in between. CDR1 and CDR2 (germline): DFQATT, SNEGSKA (reference sequence). The CDR3 contains 12 residues. This CDR3 reads CSAPGYTDTQYF. In nucleotides, the CDR3 is TGCAGTGCCCCGGGGTACACAGATACGCAGTATTTT.

This clonotype has at least ten counts. V gene TRBV12-3 or TRBV12-4 combines with J gene TRBJ2-1; 8 nucleotides line up with TRBD2. CDR3 length equals 13 residues. V shed 5 bases, J shed 10 bases, and the junction held 7 bases outside the gene matches. CDR3 bases: TGTGCCAGCAGTGTCGGGACTAGGGGAGAGCAGTTCTTC. Protein: CASSVGTRGEQFF.

This clonotype occurred a few times. The V call is TRBV29-1, the J call TRBJ1-4; D may be TRBD1 (5 bases). This CDR3 has 15 residues. Germline V gene sequence: CDR1 SQVTM, CDR2 ANQGSEA. Trimming cost V 1 base and J 6 bases, with 15 bases left between them. As DNA, the CDR3 is TGCAGCGTTGAAGGGACCCAGGGATCGTATGAAAAACTGTTTTTT. The encoded protein is CSVEGTQGSYEKLFF.

This chain uses TRBV6-9 with TRBJ2-5; 7 bases agree with TRBD1. Germline-derived CDR1 and CDR2 are MNHGY and SVAAGI. V lost 6 bases, J lost 2 bases, and 9 bases stayed unmatched. The CDR3 covers 15 residues. The CDR3 loop reads CASRRRDSEQETQYF. For the CDR3, the DNA is TGTGCCAGCAGACGCCGGGACAGTGAGCAAGAGACCCAGTACTTC.

This clonotype showed up many times. The chain links TRBV7-2 to TRBJ2-3, with 10 bases fitting TRBD2. The V segment lost 3 bases and the J segment 3 bases; nucleotides outside the gene matches: 3. Germline CDR1 is SGHTA and CDR2 is FQGNSA. This CDR3 contains 15 residues. The CDR3 here is CASSLSGRATDTQYF. In DNA, the CDR3 is TGTGCCAGCAGCTTGAGCGGGAGGGCAACAGATACGCAGTATTTT.

The chain links TRBV5-1 to TRBJ2-1, with 12 nucleotides matching TRBD2. The V gene's germline CDR1 is SGHRS and CDR2 YFSETQ. With 3 bases clipped from V and 7 bases from J, the junction kept 5 bases outside the gene matches. CDR3 size: 15 residues. The CDR3 coding sequence is TGCGCCAGCAGCTCGGGACTAGCGGGCCTTAATGAGCAGTTCTTC. Its protein is CASSSGLAGLNEQFF.

This rearrangement joins TRBV7-6 to TRBJ1-1; TRBD1 might be the D (6 bases). Trimming pared 1 base from V and 0 bases from J, leaving 6 bases between. The CDR3 length is 14 residues. Germline V gene sequence: CDR1 SGHVS, CDR2 FNYEAQ. CDR3 sequence (DNA): TGTGCCAGCAGCTTAGGGACAGTGAACACTGAAGCTTTCTTT. Translating it yields CASSLGTVNTEAFF.

The rearrangement uses TRBV12-3 or TRBV12-4 and TRBJ2-2; 10 bases match TRBD1. CDR3 size: 14 residues. The V and J ends lost 10 bases and 4 bases, in that order; junction bases with no gene match: 6. CDR3 coding DNA: TGTGCCACCCTGGACAGGGGGTCCACCGGGGAGCTGTTTTTT. This sequence encodes CATLDRGSTGELFF.

V usage is TRBV12-3 or TRBV12-4 and J usage is TRBJ2-5, with 14 bases lining up with TRBD2. The CDR3 loop spans 17 amino acids. With V trimmed by 6 bases and J by 4 bases, 10 bases remained unmatched. The CDR3 nucleotides read TGTGCCAGCAGCTCCTCGGGACTAGCGGGAGTGAGAGAGACCCAGTACTTC. It is translated as CASSSSGLAGVRETQYF.

This clonotype was found a few times. This chain uses TRBV5-1 with TRBJ2-6; 7 nucleotides match TRBD2. Losses at the gene ends were 4 bases for V and 4 bases for J; bases not matched to a gene: 5. Germline loops: CDR1 SGHRS, CDR2 YFSETQ. The CDR3 loop spans 15 amino acids. Here the CDR3 reads CASSGGGVGANVLTF. CDR3 sequence (DNA): TGCGCCAGCAGCGGGGGAGGGGTCGGGGCCAACGTCCTGACTTTC.

In this sample, this clonotype turned up a few times. The rearrangement joins TRBV7-8 to TRBJ1-1, with D perhaps TRBD1 (5 bases). V was clipped by 5 bases and J by 5 bases, with 18 bases between them. CDR1 and CDR2 (germline): SGHVS, FQNEAQ. The CDR3 runs to 15 residues. The CDR3 nucleotides read TGTGCCAGCAGCATACCTTTAGGGACTGGGACTGAAGCTTTCTTT. Its translation is CASSIPLGTGTEAFF.

CDR3 residues: CASSLGGRFSNQPQHF. Written as DNA, the CDR3 is TGTGCCAGCAGTTTAGGGGGCAGGTTCAGCAATCAGCCCCAGCATTTT. The V call is TRBV28, the J call TRBJ1-5; perhaps TRBD1 as D (6 bases). Germline V CDR1 and CDR2: MDHEN, SYDVKM. The CDR3 is made up of 16 amino acids. V was pared by 2 bases and J by 1 base, with 12 bases between.

This clonotype was observed many times. CDR3 sequence reads: CASSPLAGPSTDTQYF. The CDR3 coding sequence is TGTGCCAGCAGCCCCCTAGCGGGACCGTCAACAGATACGCAGTATTTT. V is TRBV7-6 and J is TRBJ2-3; 9 bases map to TRBD2. With 5 bases clipped from V and 3 bases from J, the junction kept 9 bases outside the gene matches. CDR3 size: 16 residues. Germline values: CDR1 SGHVS, CDR2 FNYEAQ. The whole variable domain, remainder taken from reference TRBV7-6 and TRBJ2-3, is GAGVSQSPRYKVTKRGQDVALRCDPISGHVSLYWYRQALGQGPEFLTYFNYEAQQDKSGLPNDRFSAERPEGSISTLTIQRTEQRDSAMYRCASSPLAGPSTDTQYFGPGTRLTVL.

This chain links TRBV30 with TRBJ2-4; D unresolved. The CDR3 loop spans 13 amino acids. V was clipped by 0 bases and J by 7 bases, with 10 bases between them. Germline V gene data show CDR1 as GTSNPN and CDR2 as SVGIG (reference sequence). The CDR3 DNA follows: TGTGCCTGGAGTGTAGCGCCTTCCAACATTCAGTACTTC. This codes for CAWSVAPSNIQYF.

This clonotype was detected ten times or more. The chain couples TRBV12-3 or TRBV12-4 to TRBJ1-1; D unresolved. Trimming removed 2 bases at V and 2 bases at J, with 9 bases between. The CDR3 loop spans 14 amino acids. CDR3 sequence reads: CASSLRTPNTEAFF. Written as DNA, the CDR3 is TGTGCCAGCAGTTTAAGAACACCAAACACTGAAGCTTTCTTT.

The chain carries TRBV5-4 and TRBJ1-1, with D unclear. The CDR3 is made up of 14 amino acids. V gave up 5 bases and J gave up 0 bases, with 11 bases separating them. Looked up from germline, CDR1 is SGHNT and CDR2 is YYREEE (reference sequence). The CDR3 DNA reads TGTGCCAGCAGTTCCGGACGGTTGAACACTGAAGCTTTCTTT. This translates into CASSSGRLNTEAFF. Based on the CDR3 plus reference TRBV5-4 and TRBJ1-1, the full variable domain is ETGVTQSPTHLIKTRGQQVTLRCSSQSGHNTVSWYQQALGQGPQFIFQYYREEENGRGNFPPRFSGLQFPNYSSELNVNALELDDSALYLCASSSGRLNTEAFFGQGTRLTVV.

This clonotype came up a few times. V is TRBV12-3 or TRBV12-4 and J is TRBJ1-1; 7 nucleotides agree with TRBD1. The CDR3 is made up of 14 amino acids. Germline trimming cut 7 bases from V and 6 bases from J; bases unmatched to any gene: 11. CDR3 protein: CASTQRQGVAEAFF. The CDR3 coding sequence is TGTGCCAGCACCCAAAGACAGGGTGTGGCTGAAGCTTTCTTT.